A single sample is the source of the 21 T cell receptor beta chains below, sequenced in a study. TCRdb ran MiXCR on the 5' RACE reads and lists one entry per CDR3 protein. The sample has about 40,000 distinct CDR3 sequences; approximately 30% are singletons. Sequencing was carried out using tumor-infiltrating memory CD4+ T cells sorted from the breast tumor. Subset meaning: memory CD4+ T cells, CD4+CD45RO+CD25-. These receptors came from a female donor with breast cancer.

The chain uses TRBV6-5 and TRBJ1-5, with no clear D. V was cut by 0 bases and J by 5 bases, with 11 bases left in between. The germline V gene has CDR1 MNHEY and CDR2 SVGAGI. This CDR3 has 15 residues. DNA of the CDR3: TGTGCCAGCAGTTACTCGATCACTGGCGATCAGCCCCAGCATTTT. It encodes CASSYSITGDQPQHF.

This clonotype has more than one count but fewer than ten. The rearrangement uses TRBV5-1 and TRBJ2-7; 7 bases map to TRBD1. The CDR3 contains 14 residues. The germline V gene encodes CDR1 SGHRS and CDR2 YFSETQ. V lost 3 bases, J lost 6 bases, and 9 bases stayed unmatched. DNA for the CDR3: TGCGCCAGCAGCTCCAGGACAGGTTCGGCCGAGCAGTACTTC. Protein sequence: CASSSRTGSAEQYF.

The rearrangement joins TRBV5-1 to TRBJ1-1; weak D call: TRBD1 (5 bases). Germline V gives CDR1 SGHRS, CDR2 YFSETQ. The V end lost 7 bases, the J end lost 2 bases, and 12 bases lay between the germline ends. The CDR3 runs 13 residues. The CDR3 protein is CASYGTLNTEAFF. CDR3 DNA sequence: TGCGCCAGCTATGGGACCTTAAACACTGAAGCTTTCTTT.

This clonotype was counted at least ten times. The genes are TRBV5-1 and TRBJ2-5; 14 bases align to TRBD2. V shed 4 bases and J 2 bases; nucleotides not matched to a gene: 7. Germline CDR1 reads SGHRS; CDR2 reads YFSETQ. The CDR3 has 17 residues. CDR3 amino acids: CASSLGLAGVGQETQYF. Written as DNA, the CDR3 is TGCGCCAGCAGCCTGGGACTAGCGGGAGTTGGGCAAGAGACCCAGTACTTC.

This rearrangement joins TRBV10-1 to TRBJ2-7; D is undetermined. Germline CDR1 is WNHNN and CDR2 is SYGVQD (reference sequence). The germline V and J ends were trimmed by 6 bases and 7 bases, with 19 bases remaining between them. The CDR3 totals 14 residues. DNA of the CDR3: TGCGCCAGCAGCCCCGGCGGACCCCTTTTTGAGCAGTACTTC. Residues: CASSPGGPLFEQYF.

This clonotype appeared a few times. The chain has TRBV12-3 or TRBV12-4 and TRBJ1-5, with 11 bases lining up with TRBD1. V gave up 5 bases and J gave up 7 bases; unmatched junction bases: 10. CDR3 size: 16 residues. CDR3 amino acids: CASSPIGQGANQPQHF. The CDR3 bases are TGTGCCAGCAGTCCGATTGGACAGGGGGCAAACCAGCCCCAGCATTTT.

This clonotype has ten or more counts. The rearrangement uses TRBV6-2 or TRBV6-3 and TRBJ2-4, with TRBD1 identical over 8 bases. CDR3 length equals 17 residues. V lost 6 bases and J lost 0; bases outside the gene matches: 10. Germline assignment: CDR1 MNHEY and CDR2 SVGEGT. CDR3 in DNA: TGTGCCAGCAGGCCAGGGGGCGCGACTAGAGCCAAAAACATTCAGTACTTC. Translated, it gives CASRPGGATRAKNIQYF.

In regard to this clonotype: Since a much larger clone is just one base distant, this may be a read error. The V and J genes are TRBV7-9 and TRBJ2-7, with 10 bases that match TRBD2. The CDR3 runs 13 residues. Per germline, CDR1 SEHNR and CDR2 FQNEAQ (reference sequence). The CDR3 loop is CASSFWTSGTCDF. The CDR3 DNA follows: TGTGCCAGCAGCTTCTGGACTAGCGGTACTTGCGACTTC.

This clonotype came up a few times. The chain is built from TRBV5-4 and TRBJ2-3; 8 positions agree with TRBD2. After removal of 3 bases from V and 3 bases from J, the junction contained 6 bases not matched to a gene. This CDR3 region has 15 residues. Germline-derived CDR1 and CDR2 are SGHNT and YYREEE (reference sequence). CDR3 DNA sequence: TGTGCCAGCAGCTGGGCGGGAGGCCGGACAGATACGCAGTATTTT. Its translation: CASSWAGGRTDTQYF.

The CDR3 region is CASSNAGGTDTQYF. DNA of the CDR3: TGTGCCAGCAGTAATGCGGGCGGGACAGATACGCAGTATTTT. The chain combines TRBV12-3 or TRBV12-4 with TRBJ2-3; TRBD2 might be the D (5 bases). CDR3 length equals 14 residues. Trimming stripped 5 bases from V and 3 bases from J, with 12 bases between.

In this sample, this clonotype turned up a few times. The genes are TRBV6-1 and TRBJ2-2; possibly TRBD1 for D (7 bases). V lost 4 bases, J lost 5 bases, and 11 bases lay in between. The CDR3 has 14 residues. Germline V gene sequence: CDR1 MNHNS, CDR2 SASEGT. The CDR3 DNA follows: TGTGCCAGCAGTGGGAGGGGGCGGACCGGGGAGCTGTTTTTT. It yields the protein CASSGRGRTGELFF.

This clonotype was seen many times. CDR3 nucleotide sequence: TGCGCCAGCAGCTCATCGGGATTTCAGGAGACCCAGTACTTC. Its translation: CASSSSGFQETQYF. J is TRBJ2-5 and V is TRBV5-1; perhaps TRBD2 as D (5 bases). V lost 3 bases and J 5 bases, leaving 14 bases between the germline ends. The CDR3 length is 14 residues. CDR1 and CDR2 from the germline V gene are SGHRS and YFSETQ.

This clonotype was detected ten times or more. V gene TRBV7-6 combines with J gene TRBJ2-1; 7 bases are shared with TRBD2. This CDR3 is built from 12 residues. V shed 2 bases, J shed 8 bases, and the junction held 0 bases outside the gene matches. In germline, CDR1 is SGHVS, CDR2 FNYEAQ. The CDR3 spells CASSLRGDEQFF. CDR3 DNA sequence: TGTGCCAGCAGCTTACGGGGGGATGAGCAGTTCTTC.

This clonotype came up a few times. V gene TRBV12-3 or TRBV12-4 combines with J gene TRBJ2-5, with D tentatively TRBD2 (6 bases). The CDR3 extends over 14 amino acids. Deletions cut 6 bases from V and 1 base from J, with 12 bases between. The CDR3 loop reads CASSLGLIQETQYF. The CDR3 DNA follows: TGTGCCAGCAGCCTTGGACTAATCCAAGAGACCCAGTACTTC.

This rearrangement joins TRBV6-5 to TRBJ1-5; D gene ambiguous. In germline, CDR1 is MNHEY, CDR2 SVGAGI. This CDR3 spans 15 amino acids. Trimming shortened V by 6 bases and J by 0 bases, and 12 bases separated the two germline ends. The CDR3 region has the DNA TGTGCCAGCAGCCCGACGGGTTATAGCAATCAGCCCCAGCATTTT. It translates to CASSPTGYSNQPQHF.

This clonotype was recorded many times. CDR3 coding DNA: TGTGCCAGCAGCATATTTGCTGGGGCCAACGTCCTGACTTTC. Translation: CASSIFAGANVLTF. The chain has TRBV7-9 and TRBJ2-6, with D hard to call. With 5 bases removed from V and 2 bases from J, the gap between germline ends came to 7 bases. Germline lookup yields CDR1 SEHNR and CDR2 FQNEAQ (reference sequence). There are 14 residues in the CDR3.

This chain joins TRBV5-4 and TRBJ2-5; D is unresolved. Trimming pared 4 bases from V and 0 bases from J, leaving 7 bases between. The CDR3 covers 13 residues. From germline, CDR1 is SGHNT and CDR2 YYREEE (reference sequence). CDR3 amino acids: CASSTIYQETQYF. CDR3 nucleotide sequence: TGTGCCAGCAGCACCATCTACCAAGAGACCCAGTACTTC.

This clonotype was observed at least ten times. V usage is TRBV9 and J usage is TRBJ1-6; D ambiguous. The CDR3 loop spans 14 amino acids. The V and J ends lost 3 bases and 10 bases respectively, with 14 bases between them. The germline V gene has CDR1 SGDLS and CDR2 YYNGEE. The CDR3 sequence: CASSEARGNSPLHF. The DNA for the CDR3 is TGTGCCAGCAGCGAAGCTCGCGGGAACTCACCCCTCCACTTT.

V gene TRBV6-5 combines with J gene TRBJ2-3; D is uncertain. Germline-derived CDR1 and CDR2 are MNHEY and SVGAGI. V was shortened by 2 bases and J by 2 bases, with 2 bases between the two germline ends. The CDR3 spans 12 residues. The CDR3 spells CASSYDTDTQYF. The CDR3 DNA sequence: TGTGCCAGCAGTTACGACACAGATACGCAGTATTTT.

The chain joins TRBV4-2 to TRBJ1-1, with a tentative D call TRBD1 (6 bases). The germline V gene has CDR1 LGHNA and CDR2 YNFKEQ. V dropped 4 bases and J dropped 5 bases, with 17 bases sitting between them. There are 15 residues in the CDR3. This chain's CDR3 is CASSLDWGARTEAFF. The CDR3 DNA reads as TGTGCCAGCAGCCTTGATTGGGGGGCGAGGACTGAAGCTTTCTTT.

The V gene is TRBV13, the J gene TRBJ2-7, with D perhaps matching TRBD1 (5 bases). V dropped 0 bases and J dropped 3 bases, with 15 bases sitting between them. In germline, CDR1 is PRHDT, CDR2 FYEKMQ (reference sequence). The CDR3 contains 16 residues. CDR3 in DNA: TGTGCCAGCAGCTTAGGACTTGGGGCGTCGGGCTACGAGCAGTACTTC. Its protein is CASSLGLGASGYEQYF. Looking up the rest from reference TRBV13 and TRBJ2-7 gives the full variable domain: AAGVIQSPRHLIKEKRETATLKCYPIPRHDTVYWYQQGPGQDPQFLISFYEKMQSDKGSIPDRFSAQQFSDYHSELNMSSLELGDSALYFCASSLGLGASGYEQYFGPGTRLTVT.